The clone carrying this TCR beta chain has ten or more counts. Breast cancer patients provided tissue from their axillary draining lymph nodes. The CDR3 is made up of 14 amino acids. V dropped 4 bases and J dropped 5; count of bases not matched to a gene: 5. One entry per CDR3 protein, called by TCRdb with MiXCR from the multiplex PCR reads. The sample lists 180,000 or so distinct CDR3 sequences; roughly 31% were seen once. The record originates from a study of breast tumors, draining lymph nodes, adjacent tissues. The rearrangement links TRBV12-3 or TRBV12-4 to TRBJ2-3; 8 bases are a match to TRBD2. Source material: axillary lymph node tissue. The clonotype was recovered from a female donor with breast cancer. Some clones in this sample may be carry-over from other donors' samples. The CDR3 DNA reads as TGTGCCAGCAGTTCTGGACTAGCAGGAGATACGCAGTATTTT. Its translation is CASSSGLAGDTQYF.